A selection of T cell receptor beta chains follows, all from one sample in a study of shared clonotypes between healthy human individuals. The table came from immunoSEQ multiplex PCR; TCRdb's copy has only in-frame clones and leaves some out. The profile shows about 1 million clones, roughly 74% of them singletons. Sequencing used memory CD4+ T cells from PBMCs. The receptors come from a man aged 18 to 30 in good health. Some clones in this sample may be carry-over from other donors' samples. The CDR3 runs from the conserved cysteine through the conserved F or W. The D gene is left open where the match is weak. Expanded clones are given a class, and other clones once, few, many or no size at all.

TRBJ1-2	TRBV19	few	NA	CASSISQRVGYTF	TGTGCCAGTAGTATATCGCAGAGGGTTGGCTACACCTTC
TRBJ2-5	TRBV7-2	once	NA	CASSPGQQETQYF	TGTGCCAGCAGCCCTGGACAGCAAGAGACCCAGTACTTC
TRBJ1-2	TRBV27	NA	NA	CASRGQLNYGYTF	TGTGCCAGCAGAGGGCAGCTCAACTATGGCTACACCTTC
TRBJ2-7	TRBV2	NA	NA	CASSERVVKQYF	TGTGCCAGCAGTGAACGAGTCGTGAAGCAGTACTTC
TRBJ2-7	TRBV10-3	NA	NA	CAISETGTYEQYF	TGTGCCATCAGTGAGACAGGTACCTACGAGCAGTACTTC
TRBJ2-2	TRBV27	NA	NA	CASSLGMGRGRNTGELFF	TGTGCCAGCAGTTTAGGTATGGGACGGGGCCGGAACACCGGGGAGCTGTTTTTT
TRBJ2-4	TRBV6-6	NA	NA	CASSHSSDQYF	TGTGCCAGCAGTCACTCGTCGGACCAGTACTTC
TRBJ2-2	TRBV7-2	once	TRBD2	CASSSSGRGTGELFF	TGTGCCAGCAGTTCTAGCGGGAGAGGCACCGGGGAGCTGTTTTTT
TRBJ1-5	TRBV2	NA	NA	CASSAGEGNQPQHF	TGTGCCAGCAGTGCAGGGGAGGGCAATCAGCCCCAGCATTTT
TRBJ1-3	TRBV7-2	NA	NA	CASSWDLENTIYF	TGTGCCAGCAGCTGGGATCTGGAAAACACCATATATTTT
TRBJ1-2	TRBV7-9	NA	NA	CASSQRFRRDYGYTF	TGTGCCAGCAGCCAACGTTTTCGCCGGGACTATGGCTACACCTTC
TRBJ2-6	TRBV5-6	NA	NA	CASSRTTSSGANVLTF	TGTGCCAGCAGCCGTACGACTAGCTCTGGGGCCAACGTCCTGACTTTC
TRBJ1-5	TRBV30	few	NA	CAWRNDPNQPQHF	TGTGCCTGGAGAAACGATCCCAATCAGCCCCAGCATTTT
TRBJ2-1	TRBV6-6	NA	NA	CASNAGTYGEQFF	TGTGCCAGCAACGCCGGCACTTACGGTGAGCAGTTCTTC
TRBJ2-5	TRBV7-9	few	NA	CASANRVQETQYF	TGTGCCAGTGCTAACAGGGTACAAGAGACCCAGTACTTC
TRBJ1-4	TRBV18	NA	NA	CASSPDSNEKLFF	TGTGCCAGCTCACCGGACAGTAATGAAAAACTGTTTTTT
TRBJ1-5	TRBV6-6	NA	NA	CAGSGGSNQPQHF	TGTGCCGGTTCGGGGGGTAGCAATCAGCCCCAGCATTTT
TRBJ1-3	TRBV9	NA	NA	CASSIDPGRGNTIYF	TGTGCCAGCAGCATAGACCCGGGACGGGGAAACACCATATATTTT
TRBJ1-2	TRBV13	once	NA	CASSRGSYGYTF	TGTGCCAGCAGCAGGGGCTCCTATGGCTACACCTTC
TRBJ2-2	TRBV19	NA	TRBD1	CASSGGSPPGELFF	TGTGCCAGTTCAGGGGGCAGTCCCCCCGGGGAGCTGTTTTTT
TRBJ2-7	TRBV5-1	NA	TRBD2	CASRTSGRRYEQYF	TGCGCCAGCAGAACTAGCGGGAGAAGGTACGAGCAGTACTTC
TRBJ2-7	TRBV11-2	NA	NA	CASSAARSEQYF	TGTGCCAGCAGCGCCGCTAGGAGCGAGCAGTACTTC
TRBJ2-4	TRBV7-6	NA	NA	CARPSPGENIQYF	TGTGCCAGACCCTCCCCAGGGGAAAACATTCAGTACTTC
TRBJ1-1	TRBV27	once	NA	CASSLLAGRTEAFF	TGTGCCAGCAGTTTATTGGCGGGGCGCACTGAAGCTTTCTTT
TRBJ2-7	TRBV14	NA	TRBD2	CASSLIAGVIYEQYF	TGTGCCAGCAGCCTGATAGCGGGAGTTATCTACGAGCAGTACTTC
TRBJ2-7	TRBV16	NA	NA	CASSQKYEQYF	TGTGCCAGCAGCCAAAAATACGAGCAGTACTTC
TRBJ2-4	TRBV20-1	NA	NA	CSGGQENIQYF	TGCAGCGGGGGGCAGGAAAACATTCAGTACTTC
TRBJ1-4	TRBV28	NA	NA	CASSPGAAANEKLFF	TGTGCCAGCAGTCCCGGTGCTGCGGCTAATGAAAAACTGTTTTTT
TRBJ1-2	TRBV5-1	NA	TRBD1	CASSLIGTGGYTF	TGCGCCAGCAGCCTAATAGGGACAGGTGGCTACACCTTC
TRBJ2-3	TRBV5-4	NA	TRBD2	CASSLALGLVLDTQYF	TGTGCCAGCAGCTTGGCGCTGGGACTAGTTTTAGATACGCAGTATTTT
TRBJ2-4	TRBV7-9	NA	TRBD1	CASSLITGQANIQYF	TGTGCCAGCAGCCTGATAACGGGACAGGCAAACATTCAGTACTTC
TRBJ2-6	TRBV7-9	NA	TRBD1	CASSLLGGEAGANVLTF	TGTGCCAGCAGCTTACTAGGGGGCGAGGCTGGGGCCAACGTCCTGACTTTC
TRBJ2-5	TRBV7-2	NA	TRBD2	CASSVASGRRETQYF	TGTGCCAGCAGCGTAGCTAGCGGGAGAAGAGAGACCCAGTACTTC
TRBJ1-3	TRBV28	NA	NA	CASTLLVGNTIYF	TGTGCCAGCACCCTCCTGGTGGGAAACACCATATATTTT
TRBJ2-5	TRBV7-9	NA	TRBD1	CASSSRQGYQETQYF	TGTGCCAGCAGCTCTCGACAGGGGTACCAAGAGACCCAGTACTTC
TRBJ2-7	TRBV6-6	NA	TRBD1	CASSAPGQGSDEQYF	TGTGCCAGCAGCGCCCCGGGACAGGGCTCCGACGAGCAGTACTTC
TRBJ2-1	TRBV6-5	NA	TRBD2	CASVRSGMLDEQFF	TGTGCCAGCGTTAGAAGCGGGATGCTGGATGAGCAGTTCTTC
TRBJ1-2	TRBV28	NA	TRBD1	CASSPMWQGALGNYGYTF	TGTGCCAGCAGTCCGATGTGGCAGGGGGCGCTGGGTAACTATGGCTACACCTTC
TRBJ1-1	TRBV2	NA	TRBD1	CASRPGQGGTEAFF	TGTGCCAGCAGACCGGGACAGGGAGGGACTGAAGCTTTCTTT
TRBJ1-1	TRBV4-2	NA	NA	CASSQVGAKGTEAFF	TGTGCCAGCAGCCAAGTCGGGGCGAAGGGAACTGAAGCTTTCTTT
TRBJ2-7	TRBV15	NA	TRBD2	CATSRSGTSGGPYF	TGTGCCACCAGCAGATCCGGGACTAGCGGGGGTCCGTACTTC
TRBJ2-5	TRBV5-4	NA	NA	CASSKPGREQETQYF	TGTGCCAGCAGCAAACCGGGACGGGAACAAGAGACCCAGTACTTC
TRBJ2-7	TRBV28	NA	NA	CASEDRYEQYF	TGTGCCAGCGAGGACAGATACGAGCAGTACTTC
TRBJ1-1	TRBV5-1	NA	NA	CASSFNREAEAFF	TGCGCCAGCAGCTTTAACAGGGAGGCTGAAGCTTTCTTT
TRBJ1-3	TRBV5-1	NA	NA	CASSSSQEGNTIYF	TGCGCCAGCAGCTCCTCGCAGGAGGGAAACACCATATATTTT
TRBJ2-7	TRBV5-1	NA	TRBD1	CASNGQDVPYEQYF	TGCGCCAGCAATGGACAGGACGTACCCTACGAGCAGTACTTC
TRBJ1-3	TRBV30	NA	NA	CAWSPRRARGNTIYF	TGTGCCTGGTCCCCACGGAGGGCGCGTGGAAACACCATATATTTT
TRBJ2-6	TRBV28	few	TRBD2	CASSPFSGRAGANVLTF	TGTGCCAGCAGTCCCTTTAGTGGGAGGGCTGGGGCCAACGTCCTGACTTTC
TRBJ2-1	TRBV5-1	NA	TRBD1	CASSLGQGADEQFF	TGCGCCAGCAGCTTGGGACAGGGGGCGGATGAGCAGTTCTTC
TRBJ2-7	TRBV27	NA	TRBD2	CASSLGGSGEQYF	TGTGCCAGCAGTTTAGGCGGGAGTGGCGAGCAGTACTTC
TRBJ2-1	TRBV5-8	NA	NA	CASSLAIGPASEQFF	TGTGCCAGCAGCTTGGCCATTGGACCGGCGTCTGAGCAGTTCTTC
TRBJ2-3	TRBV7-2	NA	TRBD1	CASSLGTGSDTQYF	TGTGCCAGCAGCTTGGGGACAGGGTCAGATACGCAGTATTTT
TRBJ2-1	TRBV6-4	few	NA	CASSAERESGEQFF	TGTGCCAGCAGTGCGGAACGGGAGTCGGGTGAGCAGTTCTTC
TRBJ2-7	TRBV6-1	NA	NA	CASSAWETSSYEQYF	TGTGCCAGCAGTGCCTGGGAGACTAGCTCCTACGAGCAGTACTTC
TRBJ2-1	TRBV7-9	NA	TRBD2	CASSPRGGRSNEQFF	TGTGCCAGCAGCCCCCGGGGGGGCAGAAGCAATGAGCAGTTCTTC
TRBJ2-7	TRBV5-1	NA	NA	CASSLEGVSYEQYF	TGCGCCAGCAGCTTGGAGGGCGTTTCCTACGAGCAGTACTTC